The following is a TCR beta chain sequence with its context. Its cognate antigen is unknown. The sample comes from a study of cytomegalovirus exposure and HLA in healthy donors. The PCR had 60 Vbeta and 13 Jbeta primers. The method was immunoSEQ multiplex PCR; TCRdb's version includes in-frame clones alone and lacks a portion of them. The profile covers 100,000 to 150,000 clones, with 70% to 85% appearing a single time and under 3% taken by the ten largest. Study outcomes and limitations: In a later analysis, compared with equally common non-associated chains, HLA-associated beta chains were more expanded. In a later analysis, TCR beta V- and J-gene trimming was associated with a missense DCLRE1C variant.

From germline, CDR1 is SEHNR and CDR2 FQNEAQ (reference sequence). The CDR3 spans 14 residues. Trimming removed 1 base at V and 5 bases at J, with 8 bases between. The chain is built from TRBV7-9 and TRBJ2-2; D not certain. The specimen sequenced was PBMCs. This TCR derives from a boy aged 2 to 10 in good health and CMV-seronegative. CDR3 nucleotides: TGTGCCAGCAGCTTAGTAGAGTGGACCGGGGAGCTGTTTTTT. Translated, it gives CASSLVEWTGELFF. The full variable domain, its missing parts supplied by reference TRBV7-9 and TRBJ2-2, is DTGVSQNPRHKITKRGQNVTFRCDPISEHNRLYWYRQTLGQGPEFLTYFQNEAQLEKSRLLSDRFSAERPKGSFSTLEIQRTEQGDSAMYLCASSLVEWTGELFFGEGSRLTVL.